These 32 T cell receptor beta chains came from one sample sequenced in a study of T cell responses to AZD1222 COVID-19 vaccine. Repertoires were generated with immunoSEQ multiplex PCR, while TCRdb's copy carries only in-frame clones and drops some. The sample yields fewer than 150,000 clones, around 89% seen once. The specimen was peripheral blood, collected on day 0 of AZD1222 vaccination. The receptor source for this set is an adult in good health.

This clone was observed once. The chain recombines TRBV10-2 with TRBJ2-1; D is perhaps TRBD1 or TRBD2 (5 bases each). In germline, CDR1 is WSHSY, CDR2 SAAADI. Trimming cost V 6 bases and J 0 bases, with 9 bases left between them. The CDR3 runs 14 residues. CDR3 sequence reads: CASRRGYSYNEQFF. Written as DNA, the CDR3 is TGCGCCAGCAGGAGGGGTTACTCCTACAATGAGCAGTTCTTC.

The chain carries TRBV12-3 or TRBV12-4 and TRBJ1-2; the D is unclear. Trimming shortened V by 3 bases and J by 5 bases, and 7 bases separated the two germline ends. The CDR3 loop spans 12 amino acids. Here the CDR3 DNA reads TGTGCCAGCAGTTTGGGCACGTATGGCTACACCTTC. Residues: CASSLGTYGYTF.

The V call is TRBV7-2, the J call TRBJ2-7, with 8 bases fitting TRBD1. The CDR3 is 15 amino acids. CDR1 SGHTA and CDR2 FQGNSA come from the germline V gene. With V trimmed by 4 bases and J by 5 bases, 10 bases remained unmatched. The chain's CDR3 is CASSWDRDRHHEQYF. DNA of the CDR3: TGTGCCAGCAGCTGGGACCGGGACAGGCACCACGAGCAGTACTTC. Based on the CDR3 plus reference TRBV7-2 and TRBJ2-7, the full variable domain is GAGVSQSPSNKVTEKGKDVELRCDPISGHTALYWYRQSLGQGLEFLIYFQGNSAPDKSGLPSDRFSAERTGGSVSTLTIQRTQQEDSAVYLCASSWDRDRHHEQYFGPGTRLTVT.

The chain uses TRBV27 and TRBJ2-3; TRBD2 matches 10 bases. The CDR3 has 14 amino acids. After removal of 6 bases from V and 7 bases from J, the junction contained 7 bases not matched to a gene. Germline CDR1 reads MNHEY; CDR2 reads SMNVEV (reference sequence). The CDR3 sequence: CASRSGLAIYTQYF. The CDR3 region has the DNA TGTGCCAGCAGATCGGGACTAGCGATTTATACGCAGTATTTT.

V usage is TRBV4-1 and J usage is TRBJ2-1; the match to TRBD2 covers 11 bases. V trimming: 0 bases; J trimming: 0 bases; junction bases outside the gene matches: 4. The CDR3 totals 18 residues. CDR1 is MGHRA and CDR2 is YSYEKL in the germline V gene. DNA for the CDR3: TGCGCCAGCAGCCAAGATGATAGCGGGAGGGCCTCCTACAATGAGCAGTTCTTC. It codes for CASSQDDSGRASYNEQFF.

CDR3 sequence (DNA): TGTGCCAGCAGTCCTCCCCTTCGGTCGAATCAGCCCCAGCATTTT. Amino acids: CASSPPLRSNQPQHF. The V call is TRBV2, the J call TRBJ1-5; D gene ambiguous. The CDR3 is 15 residues long. CDR1 is SNHLY, CDR2 FYNNEI, per germline. Trimming shortened V by 5 bases and J by 4 bases, and 15 bases separated the two germline ends.

The gene calls are TRBV7-2 and TRBJ2-3; D perhaps matches TRBD1 (6 bases). This CDR3 has 14 amino acids. V was trimmed by 1 base and J by 8 bases, leaving 13 bases between them. The germline V gene has CDR1 SGHTA and CDR2 FQGNSA. This chain's CDR3 is CASSLGGGAITQYF. As DNA, the CDR3 is TGTGCCAGCAGCTTAGGAGGGGGTGCTATTACGCAGTATTTT.

The CDR3 bases are TGTGCCAGCAGTGAAGCGGGGACAGTGCAGGGGTATGGCTACACCTTC. Translating gives CASSEAGTVQGYGYTF. The chain employs TRBV6-1 and TRBJ1-2, with 7 nucleotides matching TRBD1. Unmatched junction bases numbered 9, after V lost 0 bases and J lost 5 bases. This CDR3 has 16 amino acids. Germline CDR1 MNHNS, CDR2 SASEGT.

The chain links TRBV6-4 to TRBJ1-6; D remains ambiguous. This CDR3 has 14 residues. Germline lookup yields CDR1 MRHNA and CDR2 SNTAGT. The V end was cut by 8 bases, the J end by 4 bases, with 12 bases between. CDR3 coding DNA: TGTGCCAGCTCCCCCACACGGTATAATTCACCCCTCCACTTT. It yields the protein CASSPTRYNSPLHF.

V usage is TRBV6-5 and J usage is TRBJ1-2; tentatively, D is TRBD1 (6 bases). There are 15 residues in the CDR3. Germline lookup yields CDR1 MNHEY and CDR2 SVGAGI. V was shortened by 6 bases and J by 6 bases, with 20 bases between the two germline ends. The CDR3 spells CASRPSWGTWDGYTF. In DNA, the CDR3 is TGTGCCAGCAGACCGAGCTGGGGGACATGGGATGGCTACACCTTC.

This sequence joins TRBV7-2 and TRBJ2-1; D is unresolved. The V and J ends lost 2 bases and 2 bases respectively, with 13 bases between them. The CDR3 length is 16 residues. Germline V gives CDR1 SGHTA, CDR2 FQGNSA. Written as DNA, the CDR3 is TGTGCCAGCAGCTTATATAGCACGGGTACCTACAATGAGCAGTTCTTC. Its translation is CASSLYSTGTYNEQFF.

The chain joins TRBV7-9 to TRBJ2-6; the D is unclear. V lost 5 bases and J 0 bases, leaving 5 bases between the germline ends. CDR3 length: 14 amino acids. Germline V gene data show CDR1 as SEHNR and CDR2 as FQNEAQ (reference sequence). The CDR3 loop reads CASSVHSGANVLTF. The CDR3 DNA follows: TGTGCCAGCAGCGTACACTCTGGGGCCAACGTCCTGACTTTC.

The chain joins TRBV2 to TRBJ1-1; no clear D. Germline CDR1 SNHLY, CDR2 FYNNEI. The CDR3 loop spans 14 amino acids. V was clipped by 4 bases and J by 1 base, with 10 bases between them. The CDR3 region is CASSVARSNTEAFF. The CDR3 bases are TGTGCCAGCAGTGTGGCCAGATCGAACACTGAAGCTTTCTTT.

This clone has a single count. The chain carries TRBV27 and TRBJ1-1; D remains ambiguous. CDR3 length: 16 residues. Germline CDR1 MNHEY, CDR2 SMNVEV (reference sequence). The V and J ends lost 6 bases and 3 bases respectively, with 20 bases between them. Written as DNA, the CDR3 is TGTGCCAGCAGAATGCCGGGCCCGAAGGCGGACACTGAAGCTTTCTTT. This sequence encodes CASRMPGPKADTEAFF.

V and J are TRBV4-1 and TRBJ2-7, with 8 bases fitting TRBD1. Germline V lookup: CDR1 MGHRA, CDR2 YSYEKL. The length of the CDR3 is 15 residues. J lost 1 base, V lost 0 bases, and 2 bases had no gene match. CDR3 amino acids: CASSQDYRGSYEQYF. In DNA, the CDR3 is TGCGCCAGCAGCCAAGATTACAGGGGGTCCTACGAGCAGTACTTC.

This clone appeared a single time. This sequence joins TRBV28 and TRBJ2-1; 8 positions match TRBD2. Germline V lookup: CDR1 MDHEN, CDR2 SYDVKM. There are 14 residues in the CDR3. The junction had 5 bases not matched to a gene; V was cut back by 6 bases and J by 4 bases. This CDR3 is CASSTGLDYNEQFF. In DNA form, the CDR3 reads TGTGCCAGCAGCACGGGACTAGATTACAATGAGCAGTTCTTC.

The chain is built from TRBV3-1 (or the pseudogene TRBV3-2) and TRBJ2-2; TRBD2 agrees at 7 bases. The junction had 12 bases not matched to a gene; V was cut back by 2 bases and J by 6 bases. The CDR3 has 17 amino acids. Germline loops: CDR1 LGHDT, CDR2 YNNKEL (reference sequence). CDR3 region: CASSQTLQETSPGELFF. Written as DNA, the CDR3 is TGTGCCAGCAGCCAAACTCTACAGGAGACTAGCCCCGGGGAGCTGTTTTTT.

The chain carries TRBV29-1 and TRBJ2-7; D not resolved. With 3 bases removed from V and 0 bases from J, the gap between germline ends came to 9 bases. In germline, CDR1 is SQVTM, CDR2 ANQGSEA. The CDR3 is made up of 13 amino acids. Here the CDR3 reads CSVDRTDSYEQYF. The CDR3 nucleotides are TGCAGCGTTGACAGGACGGACTCCTACGAGCAGTACTTC.

In this sample, this clone turned up once. CDR3 sequence: CASSHSGQDLTYEQYF. The CDR3 nucleotides read TGCGCCAGCAGCCACTCGGGACAGGACCTCACCTACGAGCAGTACTTC. The chain carries TRBV4-1 and TRBJ2-7; 8 positions agree with TRBD1. The junction had 9 bases not matched to a gene; V was cut back by 3 bases and J by 2 bases. CDR3 length: 16 residues. Germline assignment: CDR1 MGHRA and CDR2 YSYEKL.

The rearrangement joins TRBV28 to TRBJ2-7; 11 bases are shared with TRBD2. The CDR3 consists of 15 residues. Per the germline V gene, CDR1 is MDHEN and CDR2 is SYDVKM. After removal of 5 bases from V and 3 bases from J, the junction contained 6 bases not matched to a gene. CDR3 DNA: TGTGCCAGCAGTAACCGACTAGCGGGGAACTACGAGCAGTACTTC. Translation: CASSNRLAGNYEQYF.

The chain recombines TRBV28 with TRBJ1-2; D is unresolved. The CDR3 length is 12 residues. The ends were cut back, 3 bases at V and 4 bases at J, with 6 bases in the middle. Germline CDR1 reads MDHEN; CDR2 reads SYDVKM. Written as DNA, the CDR3 is TGTGCCAGCAGTTTTAATGCCTATGGCTACACCTTC. It encodes CASSFNAYGYTF.

This clone is a singleton in its sample. The chain employs TRBV11-2 and TRBJ2-7; TRBD1 aligns across 7 bases. Trimming removed 2 bases from V and 0 bases from J; junction bases left unmatched: 7. The CDR3 contains 16 residues. CDR1 is SGHAT and CDR2 is FQNNGV in the germline V gene. CDR3: CASSLRGQDSSYEQYF. Here the CDR3 DNA reads TGTGCCAGCAGCTTAAGGGGGCAGGACAGCTCCTACGAGCAGTACTTC.

The chain couples TRBV9 to TRBJ1-3; 7 nucleotides agree with TRBD1. This CDR3 has 15 amino acids. CDR1 SGDLS and CDR2 YYNGEE come from the germline V gene. V was clipped by 0 bases and J by 2 bases; unmatched bases: 2. The CDR3 loop reads CASSVARGPGNTIYF. The DNA for the CDR3 is TGTGCCAGCAGCGTAGCAAGGGGGCCTGGAAACACCATATATTTT. Variable domain in full (rest from reference TRBV9 and TRBJ1-3): DSGVTQTPKHLITATGQRVTLRCSPRSGDLSVYWYQQSLDQGLQFLIQYYNGEERAKGNILERFSAQQFPDLHSELNLSSLELGDSALYFCASSVARGPGNTIYFGEGSWLTVV.

The chain recombines TRBV27 with TRBJ2-1; 7 bases line up with TRBD1. There are 14 residues in the CDR3. Germline trimming cut 2 bases from V and 5 bases from J; bases unmatched to any gene: 3. Germline CDR1 reads MNHEY; CDR2 reads SMNVEV (reference sequence). The DNA of the CDR3 is TGTGCCAGCAGTTTAAGGACAGGTGACAATGAGCAGTTCTTC. Translated, it gives CASSLRTGDNEQFF.

This clone was picked up one time. The chain uses TRBV5-1 and TRBJ1-2, with 9 positions matching TRBD1. The germline V gene has CDR1 SGHRS and CDR2 YFSETQ. V dropped 0 bases and J dropped 8; count of bases not matched to a gene: 2. CDR3 size: 13 residues. CDR3 sequence: CASSLAQGAGYTF. In DNA form, the CDR3 reads TGCGCCAGCAGCTTGGCACAGGGGGCGGGCTACACCTTC.

The genes are TRBV5-6 and TRBJ2-7; D gene ambiguous. Per germline, CDR1 SGHDT and CDR2 YYEEEE. Between the trimmed V and J ends, which lost 0 bases and 7 bases, there was a span of 11 bases. The CDR3 runs 13 residues. CDR3 DNA: TGTGCCAGCAGCTTGGCCGGTTTAGGGGAGCAGTACTTC. It specifies CASSLAGLGEQYF.

The chain couples TRBV6-5 to TRBJ2-1; 9 bases are shared with TRBD2. The V gene's germline CDR1 is MNHEY and CDR2 SVGAGI. CDR3 length: 15 amino acids. J gave up 8 bases and V 4 bases, and 9 bases lay outside the gene matches. This CDR3 is CASSSSGRSTYEQFF. CDR3 coding DNA: TGTGCCAGCAGTTCAAGCGGGAGGTCTACATATGAGCAGTTCTTC.

The V call is TRBV9, the J call TRBJ1-2, with D possibly TRBD1 on 6 matching bases. The CDR3 has 14 residues. CDR1 and CDR2 from the germline V gene are SGDLS and YYNGEE. Trimming stripped 0 bases from V and 4 bases from J, with 10 bases between. CDR3 DNA: TGTGCCAGCAGCGTAGATTTCAGGGGCTATGGCTACACCTTC. The encoded protein is CASSVDFRGYGYTF.

The rearrangement joins TRBV4-1 to TRBJ2-1, with 10 bases identical to TRBD2. The trim removed 1 base at V and 6 bases at J, leaving 3 bases unmatched. Germline V gene lookup returns CDR1 MGHRA and CDR2 YSYEKL. This CDR3 has 15 residues. CDR3: CASSQVAGGANEQFF. The CDR3 nucleotides are TGCGCCAGCAGCCAAGTAGCGGGAGGAGCCAATGAGCAGTTCTTC.

The V gene is TRBV7-3, the J gene TRBJ2-6; 8 bases match TRBD1. The CDR3 has 16 amino acids. V lost 4 bases and J lost 3; bases outside the gene matches: 5. Germline V gene lookup returns CDR1 SGHTA and CDR2 FQGTGA. The CDR3 DNA reads TGTGCCAGCAGCTCTGGCAGGGGGCATGGGGCCAACGTCCTGACTTTC. Its protein product is CASSSGRGHGANVLTF.

This clone was seen more than once but under ten times. This chain connects TRBV4-2 to TRBJ2-2, with 8 bases lining up with TRBD2. This CDR3 is 17 amino acids long. V lost 0 bases and J lost 6; bases outside the gene matches: 9. Germline CDR1 and CDR2: LGHNA and YNFKEQ. Here the CDR3 reads CASSQDLGTGGAGELFF. Here the CDR3 DNA reads TGTGCCAGCAGCCAAGATCTTGGGACCGGGGGGGCCGGGGAGCTGTTTTTT.

This clone was seen only a few times. The chain links TRBV30 to TRBJ2-1, with D unresolved. There are 15 residues in the CDR3. Trimming took 8 bases from V and 4 from J, leaving 21 bases between them. Germline CDR1 reads GTSNPN; CDR2 reads SVGIG (reference sequence). CDR3 loop: CATFRGTSQYNEQFF. The CDR3 DNA follows: TGTGCCACGTTTCGCGGCACGTCCCAATACAATGAGCAGTTCTTC.